The source of this T cell receptor (beta chain) is a study of blood T cell repertoires in COVID-19. The V gene end was trimmed by 3 bases and the J gene end by 1 base; junction bases not matched to a gene: 1. The CDR3 length is 15 residues. Germline CDR1 LGHNA, CDR2 YSLEER. This clone was found a few times. Recovered status applied to Cohort 3 donors who had two consecutive negative PCRs. It also applied to those with clearance or with symptom resolution. Some clones are missing from TCRdb's copy, which holds only in-frame ones; the method was immunoSEQ multiplex PCR. The table shows about 220,000 clones, with less than 90% occurring only once.

The TCR originated in a woman in her 30s who had recovered from COVID-19. This chain links TRBV4-3 with TRBJ1-3, with TRBD1 identical over 9 bases. Sequencing was done on a sample of PBMCs or T cells enriched from blood (not recorded which). The CDR3 nucleotides are TGCGCCAGCAGCCAGGGACAGGGATCTGGAAACACCATATATTTT. Its protein is CASSQGQGSGNTIYF.